These 15 T cell receptor beta chains came from one sample sequenced in a study of beta chain features in type 1 diabetes. General study results and limits: People with Type 1 diabetes carried modestly yet significantly shorter TCRB CDR3s in all four CD4+ subsets.

The investigators reverse transcribed all of the isolated RNA, so they sequenced expressed TCRB transcripts. The table came from immunoSEQ multiplex PCR; TCRdb's copy has only in-frame clones and leaves some out. The top ten hold roughly 0.015% of the sample, which has a few hundred thousand clones, approximately 15% seen once. These receptors' antigens are unknown. Source material: naive CD4+ T cells from blood. Receptors originate from a woman between 18 and 30 years old with type 1 diabetes.

This clone came up a few times. V is TRBV2 and J is TRBJ2-1; the D is unclear. The germline V gene has CDR1 SNHLY and CDR2 FYNNEI. CDR3 size: 13 residues. Trimming shortened V by 6 bases and J by 3 bases, and 9 bases separated the two germline ends. In nucleotides, the CDR3 is TGTGCCAGCAGCCCCGAGAACTACAATGAGCAGTTCTTC. Its protein product is CASSPENYNEQFF. Based on the CDR3 plus reference TRBV2 and TRBJ2-1, the full variable domain is EPEVTQTPSHQVTQMGQEVILRCVPISNHLYFYWYRQILGQKVEFLVSFYNNEISEKSEIFDDQFSVERPDGSNFTLKIRSTKLEDSAMYFCASSPENYNEQFFGPGTRLTVL.

This clone has just a few counts. CDR3 in DNA: TGTGCCAGCAGGGAGACAGGGACCAACTATGGCTACACCTTC. This translates into CASRETGTNYGYTF. The V and J genes are TRBV2 and TRBJ1-2; 7 bases are a match to TRBD1. With 6 bases clipped from V and 2 bases from J, the junction kept 6 bases outside the gene matches. The germline V gene has CDR1 SNHLY and CDR2 FYNNEI. The CDR3 length is 14 residues.

This clone was counted between two and nine times. This chain connects TRBV9 to TRBJ2-1, with D uncertain. CDR1 and CDR2 from the germline V gene are SGDLS and YYNGEE. The V gene lost 0 bases and the J gene lost 10 bases, with 11 bases spanning the gap. The CDR3 is 13 amino acids. CDR3 amino acids: CASSVALTREQFF. The CDR3 region has the DNA TGTGCCAGCAGCGTAGCCCTCACCAGGGAGCAGTTCTTC.

This CDR3 reads CSASLQGGYTF. DNA of the CDR3: TGCAGTGCCTCATTACAGGGCGGCTACACCTTC. J is TRBJ1-2 and V is TRBV20-1; a possible D gene is TRBD1 (6 bases). V was trimmed by 6 bases and J by 8 bases, leaving 13 bases between them. CDR3 length: 11 amino acids. Germline V lookup: CDR1 DFQATT, CDR2 SNEGSKA (reference sequence).

The sample holds a few counts of this clone. The chain carries TRBV2 and TRBJ2-7; D ambiguous. Germline CDR1 SNHLY, CDR2 FYNNEI. This CDR3 spans 11 amino acids. V lost 6 bases, J lost 3 bases, and 6 bases lay in between. CDR3 sequence: CASSPNYEQYF. In DNA, the CDR3 is TGTGCCAGCAGCCCCAACTACGAGCAGTACTTC.

The V call is TRBV2, the J call TRBJ1-5, with D perhaps matching TRBD1 (5 bases). The CDR3 runs 16 residues. The germline CDR1 and CDR2 sequences are SNHLY and FYNNEI. V lost 6 bases and J lost 0, with 15 bases in between. CDR3 coding DNA: TGTGCCAGCAGCCTGGACACCGTCTATAGCAATCAGCCCCAGCATTTT. It yields the protein CASSLDTVYSNQPQHF.

The table lists this clone with a few counts. The chain uses TRBV15 and TRBJ2-1; 10 nucleotides line up with TRBD2. The CDR3 runs 17 residues. CDR1 and CDR2 (germline): LNHNV, YYDKDF (reference sequence). V shed 0 bases and J 7 bases; nucleotides not matched to a gene: 9. CDR3 sequence: CATSRDLLAGVGNEQFF. CDR3 nucleotide sequence: TGTGCCACCAGCAGAGACCTCCTAGCGGGAGTCGGTAATGAGCAGTTCTTC.

This clone was counted a few times. The rearrangement links TRBV2 to TRBJ1-4; a possible D gene is TRBD1 (5 bases). Germline CDR1 SNHLY, CDR2 FYNNEI. V was pared by 7 bases and J by 0 bases, with 18 bases between. The CDR3 runs 17 residues. In DNA, the CDR3 is TGTGCCAGCAAGGACCCCGGGGGAGGTCCAACTAATGAAAAACTGTTTTTT. Protein: CASKDPGGGPTNEKLFF.

J is TRBJ1-1 and V is TRBV18; unclear D gene. This CDR3 has 14 residues. CDR1 is KGHSH and CDR2 is LQKENI in the germline V gene. V was pared by 4 bases and J by 7 bases, with 16 bases between. The DNA of the CDR3 is TGTGCCAGCTCACTAAGTTTAGGAGAGAATGAAGCTTTCTTT. This sequence encodes CASSLSLGENEAFF.

This clone occurred a few times. This rearrangement joins TRBV12-5 to TRBJ2-1, with 10 nucleotides matching TRBD1. Germline lookup yields CDR1 LGHNT and CDR2 FRNRAP. This CDR3 comprises 16 residues. After removal of 5 bases from V and 2 bases from J, the junction contained 6 bases not matched to a gene. CDR3 DNA: TGTGCTAGTGGTCAAGGACAGGGGGACACCTACAATGAGCAGTTCTTC. This sequence encodes CASGQGQGDTYNEQFF.

The table lists this clone with a few counts. This chain connects TRBV4-2 to TRBJ1-5; 7 positions agree with TRBD1. The junction had 5 bases not matched to a gene; V was cut back by 0 bases and J by 3 bases. Germline-derived CDR1 and CDR2 are LGHNA and YNFKEQ. The CDR3 contains 16 residues. The CDR3 protein is CASSQDGDSLNQPQHF. In nucleotides, the CDR3 is TGTGCCAGCAGCCAAGATGGGGACAGCCTCAATCAGCCCCAGCATTTT.

This clone was found a few times. The chain combines TRBV5-4 with TRBJ2-1; maybe TRBD1 (5 bases). Trimming took 1 base from V and 4 from J, leaving 15 bases between them. Per the germline V gene, CDR1 is SGHNT and CDR2 is YYREEE (reference sequence). The CDR3 is made up of 16 amino acids. The CDR3 loop is CASSLTPETEYNEQFF. In nucleotides, the CDR3 is TGTGCCAGCAGCTTGACACCGGAGACAGAGTACAATGAGCAGTTCTTC.

V usage is TRBV5-4 and J usage is TRBJ2-1; 9 nucleotides match TRBD2. This CDR3 has 14 amino acids. J lost 7 bases, V lost 3 bases, and 5 bases had no gene match. Germline values: CDR1 SGHNT, CDR2 YYREEE (reference sequence). This CDR3 reads CASSSLAGGNEQFF. CDR3 nucleotide sequence: TGTGCCAGCAGCTCTTTGGCGGGAGGGAATGAGCAGTTCTTC.

The rearrangement joins TRBV18 to TRBJ2-7; 7 bases are shared with TRBD1. This CDR3 region has 12 residues. Germline V gives CDR1 KGHSH, CDR2 LQKENI. The V segment lost 6 bases and the J segment 4 bases; nucleotides outside the gene matches: 3. The CDR3 is CASSIQGYEQYF. DNA for the CDR3: TGTGCCAGCTCGATACAGGGGTACGAGCAGTACTTC. The variable domain in full, with the rest retrieved from reference TRBV18 and TRBJ2-7, is NAGVMQNPRHLVRRRGQEARLRCSPMKGHSHVYWYRQLPEEGLKFMVYLQKENIIDESGMPKERFSAEFPKEGPSILRIQQVVRGDSAAYFCASSIQGYEQYFGPGTRLTVT.

The chain combines TRBV19 with TRBJ2-1, with 10 bases fitting TRBD2. The CDR3 is 15 amino acids. V trimming: 7 bases; J trimming: 6 bases; junction bases outside the gene matches: 9. Germline assignment: CDR1 LNHDA and CDR2 SQIVND (reference sequence). The CDR3 protein is CASTNPLAGANEQFF. CDR3 DNA: TGTGCCAGTACCAACCCCCTAGCGGGAGCCAATGAGCAGTTCTTC. Based on the CDR3 plus reference TRBV19 and TRBJ2-1, the full variable domain is DGGITQSPKYLFRKEGQNVTLSCEQNLNHDAMYWYRQDPGQGLRLIYYSQIVNDFQKGDIAEGYSVSREKKESFPLTVTSAQKNPTAFYLCASTNPLAGANEQFFGPGTRLTVL.